This T cell receptor beta chain was documented in a study of T-cell reconstitution after alpha-beta-depleted transplantation in children. Regarding the study as a whole: Reported findings indicate that, about two months after transplant, alpha-beta T cells came from several hundred expanded clones, which were derived from non-depleted graft cells. It was newly produced T cells that mostly accounted for T-cell counts and diversity one year after transplant.

The germline gives CDR1 SGHVS, CDR2 FNYEAQ. Trimming at V came to 4 bases and at J to 8 bases, leaving 9 bases not matched to a gene. There are 15 residues in the CDR3. A library of TCRbeta sequences, prepared with unique molecular identifiers, was generated. Via MiXCR, TCRdb re-called the PCR reads, giving one row per CDR3 protein. The data hold approximately 430,000 distinct CDR3 sequences, with 15% to 20% observed a single time. The sample holds a few counts of this clonotype. Its antigen is unknown. The receptor was isolated from a boy less than two years old who had a stem cell transplant for Wiskott-Aldrich syndrome, so the T cells may come from the graft donor. The chain links TRBV7-6 to TRBJ2-2, with TRBD1 identical over 8 bases. This specimen was PBMCs, mostly from graft donor cells, taken 360 days after TCRalphabeta/CD19-depleted stem cell transplant. The CDR3 sequence: CASSWNSGGRGELFF. The CDR3 coding sequence is TGTGCCAGCAGCTGGAACTCAGGGGGCCGGGGGGAGCTGTTTTTT. Supplemented by reference TRBV7-6 and TRBJ2-2, the full variable domain reads GAGVSQSPRYKVTKRGQDVALRCDPISGHVSLYWYRQALGQGPEFLTYFNYEAQQDKSGLPNDRFSAERPEGSISTLTIQRTEQRDSAMYRCASSWNSGGRGELFFGEGSRLTVL.